This T cell receptor (beta chain) was profiled in a study of blood T cell repertoires in COVID-19 (dated by TCRdb to the early 2020s). Background on the whole study: Samples from collaborators originated in the United States, Italy and Spain and spanned both the acute and convalescent phases of COVID-19. The material from the prospective study consisted of cDNA or gDNA derived from T cells, B-cell-depleted T cells, or PBMCs. The dataset comprised deeply sampled blood TCRbeta repertoires from subjects exposed to, actively infected with, or recovered from COVID-19. A freely available public database, intended as a resource for researchers studying the immune response to SARS-CoV-2, is where the repertoires were released. The samples were drawn from the first 160 participants of the ongoing ImmuneRACE study and from 1,254 subjects provided by 6 global collaborators. Sample metadata almost always included a de-identified subject ID, COVID-19 status, age in years and sex. Where available, HLA class I and class II types were taken from metadata supplied by the sample provider and were not determined by assay-based typing. What the research found in general, with its limitations: The amount of clinical and demographic metadata varied by source and participant and was provided uncurated.

The CDR1 and CDR2 encoded by the germline V gene are SGHTA and FQGNSA. V is reduced by 5 bases and J by 0 bases, leaving a spacing of 7 bases between them. The CDR3 sequence holds 13 residues, the cysteine and phenylalanine included. The read is trimmed to its CDR3 DNA, 39 bases read in frame from base 1. Collaborating institutions collected whole blood in K2EDTA tubes following their own protocols. For TCRbeta analysis, collaborator samples were shipped as frozen whole blood, as isolated PBMCs, or as DNA extracted from either sample type. Comments on this clone: The antigen it recognizes is unknown. Base qualities are not recorded, but no much larger clone differs from it by a single base.

TCRbeta CDR3 regions were amplified from genomic DNA using the immunoSEQ Assay, a bias-controlled multiplex PCR. Per the original workflow: Nucleated cell counts per sample were estimated from amplification of reference gene primers within the assay. To quantify the absolute abundance of each unique TCRbeta CDR3 rearrangement, sequence reads were collapsed and filtered. For each sample, productive Simpson clonality was calculated by taking the square root of Simpson's diversity index across productive rearrangements. The immuneACCESS repertoire file appears here via TCRdb, limited to in-frame rearrangements. These files lack a portion of the clones; in checked studies, under half of the deficit traces to unresolved V genes, and the cause of the others is not known. V and J calls and clone size follow that table, whereas D and trimming were derived from the DNA. Across this sample there are 300,000 or so clones, with more than 75% seen only once. Around 1.5% of the sample is in the top ten clones.

The sequence links TRBV7-2 to TRBJ1-2; a confident D gene designation cannot be given. This TCR came from a woman between 45 and 60 years old with acute or convalescent COVID-19. Sequencing used peripheral blood. The CDR3 region has the sequence CASSPEANYGYTF. The nucleotide sequence is given as TGTGCCAGCAGCCCAGAAGCTAACTATGGCTACACCTTC.